Listed here are 11 T cell receptor beta chains from one sample, sequenced in a study of T cell responses to AZD1222 COVID-19 vaccine. Sequenced by immunoSEQ multiplex PCR; TCRdb stores in-frame clones only, minus some. The sample shows around 150,000 clones, 92% of them seen only once. The sequencing used peripheral blood, collected 28 days after the second AZD1222 dose. The receptor set was obtained from an adult who received the AZD1222 COVID-19 vaccine.

In this sample, this clone turned up once. The chain couples TRBV6-2 or TRBV6-3 to TRBJ2-6; D is ambiguous. The V gene's germline CDR1 is MNHEY and CDR2 SVGEGT. The CDR3 loop spans 14 amino acids. V was trimmed by 2 bases and J by 0 bases, leaving 2 bases between them. CDR3 DNA sequence: TGTGCCAGCAGTTACGTCTCTGGGGCCAACGTCCTGACTTTC. Protein sequence: CASSYVSGANVLTF.

The chain combines TRBV5-1 with TRBJ2-1; D possibly corresponds to TRBD2 (6 bases). Germline CDR1 and CDR2: SGHRS and YFSETQ. The V end lost 0 bases, the J end lost 10 bases, and 14 bases lay between the germline ends. The CDR3 extends over 14 amino acids. The CDR3 nucleotides read TGCGCCAGCAGCTTGGCACAGACGGGGGACGAGCAGTTCTTC. Protein product: CASSLAQTGDEQFF.

This chain connects TRBV4-1 to TRBJ1-2; tentatively, D is TRBD1 (5 bases). The CDR3 runs to 15 residues. V was cut by 0 bases and J by 3 bases, with 11 bases left in between. Looked up from germline, CDR1 is MGHRA and CDR2 is YSYEKL. Here the CDR3 reads CASSQDGREYYGYTF. In nucleotides, the CDR3 is TGCGCCAGCAGCCAAGATGGCAGGGAATACTATGGCTACACCTTC.

V gene TRBV7-8 combines with J gene TRBJ1-1; D is perhaps TRBD1 (6 bases). This CDR3 is built from 15 residues. V was trimmed by 1 base and J by 1 base, leaving 10 bases between them. Looked up from germline, CDR1 is SGHVS and CDR2 is FQNEAQ. DNA for the CDR3: TGTGCCAGCAGCTTAGAAGGGGGTCCGAACACTGAAGCTTTCTTT. Protein: CASSLEGGPNTEAFF.

This clone was observed a single time. The chain employs TRBV3-1 (or the pseudogene TRBV3-2) and TRBJ2-2; no definite D call. CDR1 is LGHDT, CDR2 YNNKEL, per germline (reference sequence). The length of the CDR3 is 15 residues. V gave up 4 bases and J gave up 6 bases, with 15 bases separating them. In DNA, the CDR3 is TGTGCCAGCAGCCCCGCGGCGCCCTTGGCCGGGGAGCTGTTTTTT. This encodes CASSPAAPLAGELFF.

The genes are TRBV6-5 and TRBJ1-2; no reliable D call. The length of the CDR3 is 13 residues. Trimming shortened V by 6 bases and J by 8 bases, and 16 bases separated the two germline ends. The germline V gene encodes CDR1 MNHEY and CDR2 SVGAGI. CDR3 in amino acids: CASSEDGEKGYTF. The CDR3 DNA follows: TGTGCCAGCAGCGAGGACGGGGAGAAAGGCTACACCTTC.

The V and J genes are TRBV27 and TRBJ2-5; TRBD2 matches at 15 bases. Germline loops: CDR1 MNHEY, CDR2 SMNVEV (reference sequence). The CDR3 totals 17 residues. The trim removed 0 bases at V and 6 bases at J, leaving 5 bases unmatched. The DNA of the CDR3 is TGTGCCAGCAGTTTATCGGGACTAGCGGGGGGCTGGCAGACCCAGTACTTC. Encoded protein: CASSLSGLAGGWQTQYF.

The chain carries TRBV5-1 and TRBJ1-2; 8 bases fit TRBD1. Germline trimming cut 3 bases from V and 3 bases from J; bases unmatched to any gene: 1. Germline V gives CDR1 SGHRS, CDR2 YFSETQ. This CDR3 comprises 13 residues. The CDR3 is CASSSGQDYGYTF. For the CDR3, the DNA is TGCGCCAGCAGCTCGGGACAGGACTATGGCTACACCTTC.

This chain joins TRBV12-5 and TRBJ2-3, with D uncertain. The V gene's germline CDR1 is LGHNT and CDR2 FRNRAP. V was shortened by 1 base and J by 3 bases, with 11 bases between the two germline ends. CDR3 length: 15 residues. The CDR3 loop reads CASGLAIPGTDTQYF. CDR3 bases: TGTGCTAGTGGTTTGGCCATTCCAGGAACAGATACGCAGTATTTT.

V gene TRBV6-1 combines with J gene TRBJ1-2; unclear D gene. V was shortened by 1 base and J by 5 bases, with 14 bases between the two germline ends. CDR3 length: 15 residues. The germline V gene encodes CDR1 MNHNS and CDR2 SASEGT. The CDR3 DNA reads as TGTGCCAGCAGTGAAGGGAGTCCCCGAGGGTATGGCTACACCTTC. Its protein is CASSEGSPRGYGYTF.

This rearrangement joins TRBV4-1 to TRBJ2-2, with D maybe TRBD2 (6 bases). Trimming left V 3 bases short and J 0 bases short, with 8 bases between. From germline, CDR1 is MGHRA and CDR2 YSYEKL. The CDR3 totals 15 residues. This CDR3 reads CASSHGGTNTGELFF. In DNA form, the CDR3 reads TGCGCCAGCAGCCATGGGGGGACGAACACCGGGGAGCTGTTTTTT.